Given below is one T cell receptor (beta chain) in context. The antigen remains undetermined. A single record per CDR3 protein comes from TCRdb applying MiXCR to the reads. The data contain 160,000 or so distinct CDR3 sequences, roughly 18% of them seen just once; the ten biggest clones take up roughly a sixth. This specimen belongs to a study of T cell repertoires in cytomegalovirus infection. At the level of the study: It was the public TCR beta signatures that indicated both CMV infection and matching HLA type.

Germline CDR1 and CDR2: MNHNS and SASEGT. This CDR3 is built from 13 residues. The ends were cut back, 1 base at V and 8 bases at J, with 10 bases in the middle. Whole-study findings and limits: Cumulative public TCR beta family frequency identified CMV carriers with the relevant HLA.

The genes are TRBV6-1 and TRBJ2-3, with D unclear. The sample consisted of CD8+ T cells from PBMCs. This clonotype originated in a human donor in good health (CMV status not recorded). Some clones in this sample may be carry-over from other donors' samples. CDR3 bases: TGTGCCAGCAGTGAAGACGAAACTGGTACGCAGTATTTT. Amino acid sequence: CASSEDETGTQYF.